These 16 T cell receptor beta chains originate from one sample sequenced in a study of T-cell reconstitution after alpha-beta-depleted transplantation in children. Unique molecular identifiers were incorporated when the TCRbeta library was constructed. TCRdb passed the PCR reads through MiXCR, listing each CDR3 protein once. The sample yields fewer than 400,000 distinct CDR3 sequences, about a fifth seen once. Sequenced material: PBMCs from the stem cell graft donor, taken from the stem cell graft. The receptors shown here come from a human donor who donated a stem cell graft to a child with acute myeloid leukemia.

This clonotype came up a few times. This sequence joins TRBV10-2 and TRBJ2-7; the D gene is possibly TRBD2 (5 bases). The CDR3 totals 14 residues. V was clipped by 4 bases and J by 2 bases, with 12 bases between them. CDR1 is WSHSY and CDR2 is SAAADI in the germline V gene. CDR3 coding DNA: TGCGCCAGCAGTGTTAAGGAGGTCACCTACGAGCAGTACTTC. It is translated as CASSVKEVTYEQYF.

The rearrangement uses TRBV9 and TRBJ2-7, with 7 bases matching TRBD2. There are 14 residues in the CDR3. Per the germline V gene, CDR1 is SGDLS and CDR2 is YYNGEE. Trimming took 2 bases from V and 4 from J; bases not matched to a gene: 6. The chain's CDR3 is CASSVGGLQYEQYF. The DNA of the CDR3 is TGTGCCAGCAGCGTCGGGGGGTTACAATACGAGCAGTACTTC.

This clonotype was detected a few times. The V and J genes are TRBV9 and TRBJ2-1; TRBD1 matches 7 bases. Trimming took 1 base from V and 2 from J; bases not matched to a gene: 3. Germline-derived CDR1 and CDR2 are SGDLS and YYNGEE. CDR3 length: 15 residues. The CDR3 region has the DNA TGTGCCAGCAGCGTAACAGGGGTTGCCTACAATGAGCAGTTCTTC. Its translation: CASSVTGVAYNEQFF.

In this sample, this clonotype turned up a few times. The chain couples TRBV27 to TRBJ2-7; D remains ambiguous. The germline V gene encodes CDR1 MNHEY and CDR2 SMNVEV (reference sequence). Between the trimmed V and J ends, which lost 0 bases and 5 bases, there was a span of 8 bases. The length of the CDR3 is 13 residues. The CDR3: CASSLSVFNEQYF. DNA of the CDR3: TGTGCCAGCAGTTTATCGGTCTTCAACGAGCAGTACTTC.

This sequence joins TRBV18 and TRBJ2-2; possible D gene TRBD2, 5 bases. The CDR3 length is 15 residues. The germline gives CDR1 KGHSH, CDR2 LQKENI. V lost 5 bases and J lost 4, with 14 bases in between. As DNA, the CDR3 is TGTGCCAGCTCAACCACCGAGGGTGGCACCGGGGAGCTGTTTTTT. Amino acid sequence: CASSTTEGGTGELFF.

This clonotype was seen at least ten times. The chain employs TRBV20-1 and TRBJ2-7; D call uncertain. The CDR3 covers 11 residues. CDR1 is DFQATT and CDR2 is SNEGSKA in the germline V gene (reference sequence). V lost 5 bases to trimming and J lost 4 bases, with 9 bases between them. The CDR3: CSAEQLYEQYF. CDR3 DNA: TGCAGTGCTGAACAGCTTTACGAGCAGTACTTC.

This clonotype was seen a few times. This chain joins TRBV25-1 and TRBJ2-3; 8 bases align to TRBD1. The CDR3 contains 15 residues. V trimming: 5 bases; J trimming: 2 bases; junction bases outside the gene matches: 6. The germline V gene has CDR1 MGHDK and CDR2 SYGVNS. The CDR3 sequence is CASSQTGDDTDTQYF. CDR3 in DNA: TGTGCCAGCAGTCAGACAGGGGATGACACAGATACGCAGTATTTT.

The sample holds a few counts of this clonotype. The V and J genes are TRBV20-1 and TRBJ2-5, with 9 bases fitting TRBD2. The CDR3 consists of 13 residues. After removal of 6 bases from V and 8 bases from J, the junction contained 10 bases not matched to a gene. Germline V lookup: CDR1 DFQATT, CDR2 SNEGSKA (reference sequence). The CDR3 loop reads CSANPPGLATQYF. The CDR3 region has the DNA TGCAGTGCAAACCCTCCGGGACTAGCAACCCAGTACTTC.

This clonotype was seen many times. The rearrangement links TRBV10-3 to TRBJ1-1; D remains ambiguous. The CDR3 length is 15 residues. V lost 2 bases, J lost 6 bases, and 16 bases lay in between. Germline loops: CDR1 ENHRY, CDR2 SYGVKD. The CDR3 protein is CAISEPGGGSAEAFF. As DNA, the CDR3 is TGTGCCATCAGTGAGCCGGGAGGAGGGAGCGCTGAAGCTTTCTTT.

This clonotype was counted a few times. This sequence joins TRBV20-1 and TRBJ2-5, with D uncertain. The length of the CDR3 is 12 residues. The germline CDR1 and CDR2 sequences are DFQATT and SNEGSKA (reference sequence). V lost 3 bases to trimming and J lost 4 bases, with 9 bases between them. CDR3 sequence reads: CSASRLGETQYF. The CDR3 nucleotides are TGCAGTGCTAGTAGGCTAGGAGAGACCCAGTACTTC.

This clonotype was seen repeatedly, ten times or more. This chain joins TRBV29-1 and TRBJ1-1, with D perhaps matching TRBD1 (6 bases). The germline V gene has CDR1 SQVTM and CDR2 ANQGSEA. Trimming stripped 0 bases from V and 3 bases from J, with 14 bases between. The CDR3 totals 15 residues. Written as DNA, the CDR3 is TGCAGCGTTGAAGATCGAAGGACAGACGACACTGAAGCTTTCTTT. Protein sequence: CSVEDRRTDDTEAFF.

CDR3 residues: CASSQDWVWKGQETQYF. CDR3 in DNA: TGTGCCAGCAGCCAAGATTGGGTTTGGAAGGGACAAGAGACCCAGTACTTC. V is TRBV14 and J is TRBJ2-5, with D unclear. The V end lost 0 bases, the J end lost 2 bases, and 16 bases lay between the germline ends. CDR1 is SGHDN, CDR2 FVKESK, per germline. This CDR3 spans 17 amino acids.

This clonotype came up many times. Written as DNA, the CDR3 is TGCAGTGCTCAGGGGGACACTGAAGCTTTCTTT. Translation gives CSAQGDTEAFF. The genes are TRBV20-1 and TRBJ1-1; the match to TRBD1 covers 7 bases. V lost 5 bases, J lost 3 bases, and 0 bases stayed unmatched. The length of the CDR3 is 11 residues. CDR1 is DFQATT and CDR2 is SNEGSKA in the germline V gene (reference sequence).

The chain's CDR3 is CSARDRGYLRDEQYF. In DNA, the CDR3 is TGCAGTGCTAGAGATCGGGGCTACCTTCGGGACGAGCAGTACTTC. The chain combines TRBV20-1 with TRBJ2-7, with D tentatively TRBD1 or TRBD2 (5 bases each). The CDR3 has 15 residues. Trimming stripped 0 bases from V and 5 bases from J, with 17 bases between. In germline, CDR1 is DFQATT, CDR2 SNEGSKA (reference sequence).

This clonotype was observed a few times. The V gene is TRBV7-3, the J gene TRBJ2-2; D is unclear. Deletions cut 1 base from V and 6 bases from J, with 6 bases between. The germline gives CDR1 SGHTA, CDR2 FQGTGA. The CDR3 spans 13 residues. The CDR3 DNA sequence: TGTGCCAGCAGCTTAAATTGGGCCGGGGAGCTGTTTTTT. Translation: CASSLNWAGELFF.

This chain joins TRBV5-1 and TRBJ2-7; D gene ambiguous. V dropped 3 bases and J dropped 2 bases, with 9 bases sitting between them. This CDR3 comprises 13 residues. Per the germline V gene, CDR1 is SGHRS and CDR2 is YFSETQ. The CDR3 DNA reads as TGCGCCAGCAGCTCCGAAAACACCTACGAGCAGTACTTC. This sequence encodes CASSSENTYEQYF.